The 13 T cell receptor beta chains listed next were all sequenced from one sample in a study of breast tumors, draining lymph nodes, adjacent tissues. Axillary draining lymph nodes of breast cancer patients supplied the node samples. MiXCR, run by TCRdb on the multiplex PCR reads, gives a single entry per CDR3 protein. The data show 270,000 or so distinct CDR3 sequences, with about 30% seen just once and over 0.95% held by the top ten. Sequencing input: axillary lymph node tissue. The source is a female donor with breast cancer. Some clones in this sample may be carry-over from other donors' samples.

The gene calls are TRBV7-2 and TRBJ2-2, with TRBD2 matching 8 bases. V trimming: 6 bases; J trimming: 7 bases; junction bases outside the gene matches: 10. This CDR3 has 15 residues. Per the germline V gene, CDR1 is SGHTA and CDR2 is FQGNSA. The CDR3 DNA reads TGTGCCAGCAGGTGGACTAGCCTTTGTGGCGGGGAGCTGTTTTTT. Amino acid sequence: CASRWTSLCGGELFF.

This clonotype came up a few times. A read error may be the cause here, since a much bigger clone is one base away. V gene TRBV7-2 combines with J gene TRBJ2-3; D is ambiguous. Germline loops: CDR1 SGHTA, CDR2 FQGNSA. This CDR3 has 11 residues. The CDR3 DNA reads as TGTGTCAGCTGCTTATCCGATACGCAGTATTTT. This codes for CVSCLSDTQYF. The variable domain in full, completed from reference TRBV7-2 and TRBJ2-3, reads GAGVSQSPSNKVTEKGKDVELRCDPISGHTALYWYRQSLGQGLEFLIYFQGNSAPDKSGLPSDRFSAERTGGSVSTLTIQRTQQEDSAVYLCVSCLSDTQYFGPGTRLTVL.

This clonotype was counted ten times or more. The chain uses TRBV10-2 and TRBJ2-5, with 9 bases identical to TRBD2. Germline values: CDR1 WSHSY, CDR2 SAAADI. This CDR3 spans 15 amino acids. Losses at the gene ends were 7 bases for V and 5 bases for J; bases not matched to a gene: 11. The CDR3 region is CASTARSGRWETQYF. CDR3 in DNA: TGCGCCAGCACCGCCCGAAGCGGGAGGTGGGAGACCCAGTACTTC.

This clonotype was seen ten or more times. The chain recombines TRBV6-5 with TRBJ2-7; 7 bases agree with TRBD1. The ends lost 6 bases at V and 2 bases at J; junction bases unmatched: 7. Germline CDR1 is MNHEY and CDR2 is SVGAGI. The CDR3 sequence is 14 residues long. The CDR3 loop reads CASRQQTGPYEQYF. CDR3 sequence (DNA): TGTGCCAGCAGACAACAGACAGGGCCCTACGAGCAGTACTTC.

In its sample, this clonotype was seen once. The chain is built from TRBV5-1 and TRBJ1-1, with TRBD1 identical over 9 bases. CDR1 is SGHRS and CDR2 is YFSETQ in the germline V gene. The CDR3 has 15 amino acids. V lost 4 bases and J lost 12; bases outside the gene matches: 16. The CDR3 sequence is CASSLGRGQGDSTFF. CDR3 DNA: TGCGCCAGCAGCCTCGGGAGGGGACAGGGCGATTCAACTTTCTTT.

This rearrangement joins TRBV6-2 or TRBV6-3 to TRBJ2-1, with D tentatively TRBD1 (6 bases). CDR1 MNHEY and CDR2 SVGEGT come from the germline V gene. The CDR3 contains 12 residues. V lost 7 bases to trimming and J lost 2 bases, with 6 bases between them. The CDR3 DNA reads TGTGCCAGCAACAGGGCCTACAATGAGCAGTTCTTC. Residues: CASNRAYNEQFF.

This clonotype was seen a handful of times. V and J are TRBV7-9 and TRBJ1-1, with D unclear. The CDR3 is 10 residues long. Germline loops: CDR1 SEHNR, CDR2 FQNEAQ (reference sequence). Trimming removed 1 base at V and 7 bases at J, with 1 base between. The CDR3 protein is CASSLVEAFF. The CDR3 DNA reads as TGTGCCAGCAGCTTAGTTGAAGCTTTCTTT.

This clonotype was found many times. The rearrangement links TRBV7-6 to TRBJ2-3, with D hard to call. The V end was cut by 1 base, the J end by 2 bases, with 13 bases between. CDR1 and CDR2 from the germline V gene are SGHVS and FNYEAQ. This CDR3 comprises 16 residues. The CDR3 DNA sequence: TGTGCCAGCAGCTTAGGAAGCTCGTATTACACAGATACGCAGTATTTT. Translating it yields CASSLGSSYYTDTQYF.

This clonotype was seen at least ten times. This chain connects TRBV10-2 to TRBJ2-7, with 10 bases fitting TRBD2. The CDR3 sequence is 15 residues long. Germline CDR1 is WSHSY and CDR2 is SAAADI. Trimming took 8 bases from V and 2 from J; bases not matched to a gene: 9. As DNA, the CDR3 is TGCGCCAGCTACGGGAGCGGGAGGGCCACCTACGAGCAGTACTTC. Translation: CASYGSGRATYEQYF.

The V call is TRBV4-1, the J call TRBJ2-4, with TRBD2 matching over 9 bases. Germline assignment: CDR1 MGHRA and CDR2 YSYEKL. V lost 0 bases, J lost 8 bases, and 2 bases stayed unmatched. The CDR3 totals 14 residues. Written as DNA, the CDR3 is TGCGCCAGCAGCCAAGATAGCGGGAGCTACATTCAGTACTTC. It codes for CASSQDSGSYIQYF.

As to this clonotype: This clone may be a read error of a much larger clone one base away. This chain joins TRBV11-2 and TRBJ2-2; D perhaps matches TRBD2 (5 bases). This CDR3 contains 15 residues. The germline CDR1 and CDR2 sequences are SGHAT and FQNNGV. The DNA for the CDR3 is TGTGCCAGCAGCCCCCCTCGGGGTAGCACCGGGGAGCTGTGTTTT. Protein product: CASSPPRGSTGELCF. Full variable domain (missing parts from reference TRBV11-2 and TRBJ2-2): EAGVAQSPRYKIIEKRQSVAFWCNPISGHATLYWYQQILGQGPKLLIQFQNNGVVDDSQLPKDRFSAERLKGVDSTLKIQPAKLEDSAVYLCASSPPRGSTGELCFGEGSRLTVL.

Ten or more counts support this clonotype. The chain joins TRBV20-1 to TRBJ2-1, with TRBD2 matching over 7 bases. Germline loops: CDR1 DFQATT, CDR2 SNEGSKA (reference sequence). This CDR3 region has 14 residues. V lost 2 bases to trimming and J lost 4 bases; unmatched junction nucleotides: 5. CDR3 coding DNA: TGCAGTGCTAGAAGGGCGGGAGAGTACAATGAGCAGTTCTTC. Translation: CSARRAGEYNEQFF.

This clonotype was found a few times. This may stem from a read error, because a much larger clone lies one nucleotide away. The conserved final phenylalanine or tryptophan is absent from the CDR3, which likely points to a read error. The chain uses TRBV7-2 and TRBJ2-1; D is perhaps TRBD1 or TRBD2 (7 bases each). In germline, CDR1 is SGHTA, CDR2 FQGNSA. This CDR3 spans 14 amino acids. Deletions cut 5 bases from V and 2 bases from J, with 10 bases between. CDR3 bases: TGTGCCAGCAGCCAGGGGGGGCCCTACAATGAGCAGTTCCTC. As protein: CASSQGGPYNEQFL.